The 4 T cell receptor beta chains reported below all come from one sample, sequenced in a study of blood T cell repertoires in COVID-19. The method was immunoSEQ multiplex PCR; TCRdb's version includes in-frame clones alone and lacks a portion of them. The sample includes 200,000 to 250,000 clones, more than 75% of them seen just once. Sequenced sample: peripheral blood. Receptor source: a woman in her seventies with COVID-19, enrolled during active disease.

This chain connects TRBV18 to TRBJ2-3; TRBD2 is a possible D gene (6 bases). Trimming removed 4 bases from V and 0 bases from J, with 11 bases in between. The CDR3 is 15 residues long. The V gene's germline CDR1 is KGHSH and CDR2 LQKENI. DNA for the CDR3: TGTGCCAGCTCACTGTCTAGCGCCAGCACAGATACGCAGTATTTT. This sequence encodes CASSLSSASTDTQYF.

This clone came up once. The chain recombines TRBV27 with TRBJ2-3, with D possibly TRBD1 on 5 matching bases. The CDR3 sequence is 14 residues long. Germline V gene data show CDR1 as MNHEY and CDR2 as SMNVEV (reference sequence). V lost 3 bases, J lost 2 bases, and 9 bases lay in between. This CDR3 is CASSFQGHTDTQYF. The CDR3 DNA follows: TGTGCCAGCAGTTTCCAAGGACACACAGATACGCAGTATTTT.

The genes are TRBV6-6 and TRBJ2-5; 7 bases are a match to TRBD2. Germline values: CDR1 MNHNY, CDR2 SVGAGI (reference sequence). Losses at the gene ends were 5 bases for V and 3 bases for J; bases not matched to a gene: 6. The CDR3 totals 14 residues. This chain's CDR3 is CASSPTGTKETQYF. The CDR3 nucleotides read TGTGCCAGCAGTCCAACCGGGACTAAAGAGACCCAGTACTTC.

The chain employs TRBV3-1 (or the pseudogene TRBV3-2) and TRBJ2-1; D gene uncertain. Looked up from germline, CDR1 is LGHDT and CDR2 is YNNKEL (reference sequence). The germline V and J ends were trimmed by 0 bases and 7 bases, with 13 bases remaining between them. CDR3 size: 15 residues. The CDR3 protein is CASSQEVAVPNEQFF. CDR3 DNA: TGTGCCAGCAGCCAAGAAGTTGCGGTACCGAATGAGCAGTTCTTC.